This T cell receptor beta chain came from a study of T cell responses to AZD1222 COVID-19 vaccine. Unmatched junction bases numbered 4, after V lost 3 bases and J lost 5 bases. CDR1 and CDR2 from the germline V gene are SGHAT and FQNNGV. This CDR3 contains 14 residues. Only in-frame clones appear in the TCRdb table, and some are missing; sequencing was by immunoSEQ multiplex PCR. The sample lists 90,000 to 150,000 clones, around 93% occurring once. This TCR was sampled from an adult who received the AZD1222 COVID-19 vaccine. The sample in question was peripheral blood, obtained 28 days after the second AZD1222 dose. J is TRBJ1-1 and V is TRBV11-2; 9 nucleotides align to TRBD1. CDR3 region: CASSFTGGSTEAFF. CDR3 nucleotide sequence: TGTGCCAGCAGCTTCACAGGGGGCTCTACTGAAGCTTTCTTT.